The clone carrying this TCR beta chain was detected once. The data stem from a study of T cell changes during pregnancy in multiple sclerosis. Germline V gene lookup returns CDR1 SGHVS and CDR2 FNYEAQ. This CDR3 spans 15 amino acids. The V segment lost 4 bases and the J segment 3 bases; nucleotides outside the gene matches: 8. Sequencing used immunoSEQ multiplex PCR; TCRdb keeps in-frame clones, though not all of them. Found here are around 34,000 clones, 94% of them singletons; the top ten hold about 0.4%. The clonotype originates from a female donor with multiple sclerosis, enrolled in a pregnancy study. Sequencing was performed on CD4+ T cells from peripheral blood mononuclear cells, taken in the second trimester of pregnancy. V and J are TRBV7-6 and TRBJ2-7; 8 bases are a match to TRBD1. The CDR3 region is CASSSKETGVYEQYF. The CDR3 DNA is TGTGCCAGCAGCTCGAAGGAGACAGGGGTCTACGAGCAGTACTTC. Full variable domain (remainder filled in from reference TRBV7-6 and TRBJ2-7): GAGVSQSPRYKVTKRGQDVALRCDPISGHVSLYWYRQALGQGPEFLTYFNYEAQQDKSGLPNDRFSAERPEGSISTLTIQRTEQRDSAMYRCASSSKETGVYEQYFGPGTRLTVT.